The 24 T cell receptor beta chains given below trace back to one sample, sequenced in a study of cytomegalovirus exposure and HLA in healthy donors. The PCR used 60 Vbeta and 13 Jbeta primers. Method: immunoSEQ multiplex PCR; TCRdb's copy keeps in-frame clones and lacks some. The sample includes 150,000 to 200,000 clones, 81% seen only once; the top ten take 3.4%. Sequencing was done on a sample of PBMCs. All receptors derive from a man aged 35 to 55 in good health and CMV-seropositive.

The CDR3 DNA reads as TGCAGCGTCCTGACAGGGGGCGAGGGTCAGCCCCAGCATTTT. This encodes CSVLTGGEGQPQHF. The V and J genes are TRBV29-1 and TRBJ1-5; 10 nucleotides agree with TRBD1. The CDR3 covers 14 residues. Germline CDR1 reads SQVTM; CDR2 reads ANQGSEA. V lost 6 bases to trimming and J lost 6 bases; unmatched junction nucleotides: 8.

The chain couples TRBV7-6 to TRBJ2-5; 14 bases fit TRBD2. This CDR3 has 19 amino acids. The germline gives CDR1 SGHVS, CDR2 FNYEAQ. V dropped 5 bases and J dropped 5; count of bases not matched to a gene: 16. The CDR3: CASSPGLAGGHRYGETQYF. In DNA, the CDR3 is TGTGCCAGCAGCCCCGGACTAGCGGGAGGACACCGTTACGGGGAGACCCAGTACTTC.

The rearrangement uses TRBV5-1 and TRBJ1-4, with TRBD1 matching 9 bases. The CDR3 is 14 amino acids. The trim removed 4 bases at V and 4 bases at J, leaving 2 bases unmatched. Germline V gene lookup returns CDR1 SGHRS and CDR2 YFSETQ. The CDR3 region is CASSQGQGNEKLFF. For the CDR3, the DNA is TGCGCCAGCAGCCAGGGACAGGGTAATGAAAAACTGTTTTTT.

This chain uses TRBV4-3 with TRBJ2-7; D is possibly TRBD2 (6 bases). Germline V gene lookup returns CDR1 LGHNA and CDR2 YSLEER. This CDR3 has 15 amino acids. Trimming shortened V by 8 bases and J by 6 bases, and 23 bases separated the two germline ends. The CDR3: CASSNGGSRSGEQYF. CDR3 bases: TGCGCCAGCTCAAACGGGGGTAGCAGGAGCGGCGAGCAGTACTTC.

The CDR3 reads CASSLRTQMNTEAFF. The CDR3 DNA follows: TGCGCCAGCAGCTTGCGGACACAAATGAACACTGAAGCTTTCTTT. The rearrangement joins TRBV5-1 to TRBJ1-1; TRBD1 is a possible D gene (5 bases). Between the trimmed V and J ends, which lost 1 base and 0 bases, there was a span of 10 bases. From germline, CDR1 is SGHRS and CDR2 YFSETQ. The CDR3 extends over 15 amino acids.

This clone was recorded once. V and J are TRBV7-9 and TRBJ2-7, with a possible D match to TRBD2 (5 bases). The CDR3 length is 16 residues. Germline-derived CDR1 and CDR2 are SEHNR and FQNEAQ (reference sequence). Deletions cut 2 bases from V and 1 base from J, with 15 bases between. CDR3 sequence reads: CASSLTWVPGSYEQYF. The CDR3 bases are TGTGCCAGCAGCTTAACGTGGGTACCGGGGTCCTACGAGCAGTACTTC.

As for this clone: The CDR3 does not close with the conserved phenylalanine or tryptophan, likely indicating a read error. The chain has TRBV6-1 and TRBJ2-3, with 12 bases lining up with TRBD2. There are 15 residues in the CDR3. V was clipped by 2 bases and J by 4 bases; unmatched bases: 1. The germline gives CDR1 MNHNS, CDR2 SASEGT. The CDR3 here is CASSELAGGPDTQYL. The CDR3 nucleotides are TGTGCCAGCAGTGAACTAGCGGGGGGGCCAGATACGCAGTATCTT.

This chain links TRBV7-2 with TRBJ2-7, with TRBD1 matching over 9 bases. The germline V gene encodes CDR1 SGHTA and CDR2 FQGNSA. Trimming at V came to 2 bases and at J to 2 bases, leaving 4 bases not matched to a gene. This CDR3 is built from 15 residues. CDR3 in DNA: TGTGCCAGCAGCTTAACCGGGACAGGGACCTACGAGCAGTACTTC. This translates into CASSLTGTGTYEQYF.

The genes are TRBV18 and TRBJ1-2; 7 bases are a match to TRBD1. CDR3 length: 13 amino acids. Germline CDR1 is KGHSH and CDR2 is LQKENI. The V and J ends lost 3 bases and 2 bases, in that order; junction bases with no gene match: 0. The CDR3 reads CASSPGQNYGYTF. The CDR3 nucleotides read TGTGCCAGCTCACCGGGACAGAACTATGGCTACACCTTC.

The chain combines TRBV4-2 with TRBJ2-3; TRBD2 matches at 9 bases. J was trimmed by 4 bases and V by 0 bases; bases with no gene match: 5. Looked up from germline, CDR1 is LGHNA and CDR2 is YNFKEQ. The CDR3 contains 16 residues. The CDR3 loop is CASSQDWAGGADTQYF. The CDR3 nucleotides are TGTGCCAGCAGCCAAGATTGGGCGGGGGGGGCAGATACGCAGTATTTT.

DNA for the CDR3: TGCAGCGTTGAACGGGCTAGCGGAGGTGAGCAGTACTTC. Translation: CSVERASGGEQYF. The chain has TRBV29-1 and TRBJ2-7; TRBD2 agrees at 7 bases. CDR3 length equals 13 residues. V was pared by 2 bases and J by 7 bases, with 8 bases of the junction left unmatched. From germline, CDR1 is SQVTM and CDR2 ANQGSEA.

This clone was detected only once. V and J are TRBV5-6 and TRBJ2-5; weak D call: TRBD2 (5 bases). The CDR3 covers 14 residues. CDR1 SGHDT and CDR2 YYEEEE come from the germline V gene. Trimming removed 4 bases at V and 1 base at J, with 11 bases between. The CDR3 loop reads CASSPGLPQETQYF. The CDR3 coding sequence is TGTGCCAGCAGCCCCGGACTCCCCCAAGAGACCCAGTACTTC. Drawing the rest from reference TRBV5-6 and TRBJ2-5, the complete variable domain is DAGVTQSPTHLIKTRGQQVTLRCSPKSGHDTVSWYQQALGQGPQFIFQYYEEEERQRGNFPDRFSGHQFPNYSSELNVNALLLGDSALYLCASSPGLPQETQYFGPGTRLLVL.

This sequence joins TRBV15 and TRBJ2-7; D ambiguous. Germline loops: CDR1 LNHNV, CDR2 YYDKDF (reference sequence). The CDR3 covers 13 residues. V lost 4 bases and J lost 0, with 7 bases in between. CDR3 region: CATSNPSSYEQYF. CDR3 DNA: TGTGCCACCAGCAACCCGAGCTCCTACGAGCAGTACTTC.

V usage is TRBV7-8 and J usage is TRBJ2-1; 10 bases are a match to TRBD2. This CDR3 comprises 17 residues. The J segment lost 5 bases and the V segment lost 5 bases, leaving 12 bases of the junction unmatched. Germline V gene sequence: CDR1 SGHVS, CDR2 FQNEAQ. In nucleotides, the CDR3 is TGTGCCAGCAGCCCCCGGACTAGCGGAGGCTTTAACAATGAGCAGTTCTTC. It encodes CASSPRTSGGFNNEQFF.

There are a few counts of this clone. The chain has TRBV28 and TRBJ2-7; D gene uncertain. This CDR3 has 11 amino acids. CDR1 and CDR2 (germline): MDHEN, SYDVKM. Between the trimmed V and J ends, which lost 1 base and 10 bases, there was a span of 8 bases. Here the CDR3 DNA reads TGTGCCAGCAGTTTATCCGCCGGTCAGTACTTC. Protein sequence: CASSLSAGQYF.

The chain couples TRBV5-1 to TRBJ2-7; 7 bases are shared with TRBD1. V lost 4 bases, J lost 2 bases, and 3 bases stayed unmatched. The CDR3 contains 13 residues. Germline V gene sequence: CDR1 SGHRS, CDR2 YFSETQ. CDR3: CASSMGQTYEQYF. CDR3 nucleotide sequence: TGCGCCAGCAGCATGGGACAGACCTACGAGCAGTACTTC.

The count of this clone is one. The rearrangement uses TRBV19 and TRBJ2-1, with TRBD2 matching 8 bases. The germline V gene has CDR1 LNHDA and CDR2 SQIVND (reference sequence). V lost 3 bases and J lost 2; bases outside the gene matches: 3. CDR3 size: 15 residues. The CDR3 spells CASSIGGGPYNEQFF. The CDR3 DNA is TGTGCCAGTAGTATTGGCGGGGGGCCCTACAATGAGCAGTTCTTC. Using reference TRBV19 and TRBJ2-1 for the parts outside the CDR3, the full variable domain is DGGITQSPKYLFRKEGQNVTLSCEQNLNHDAMYWYRQDPGQGLRLIYYSQIVNDFQKGDIAEGYSVSREKKESFPLTVTSAQKNPTAFYLCASSIGGGPYNEQFFGPGTRLTVL.

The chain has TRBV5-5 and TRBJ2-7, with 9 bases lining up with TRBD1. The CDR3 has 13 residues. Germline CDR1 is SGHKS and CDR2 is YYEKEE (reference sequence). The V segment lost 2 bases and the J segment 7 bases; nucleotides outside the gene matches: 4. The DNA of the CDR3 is TGTGCCAGCAGCTTACAGGGGGCGCGGGAGCAGTACTTC. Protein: CASSLQGAREQYF. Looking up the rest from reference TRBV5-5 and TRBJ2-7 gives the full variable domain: DAGVTQSPTHLIKTRGQQVTLRCSPISGHKSVSWYQQVLGQGPQFIFQYYEKEERGRGNFPDRFSARQFPNYSSELNVNALLLGDSALYLCASSLQGAREQYFGPGTRLTVT.

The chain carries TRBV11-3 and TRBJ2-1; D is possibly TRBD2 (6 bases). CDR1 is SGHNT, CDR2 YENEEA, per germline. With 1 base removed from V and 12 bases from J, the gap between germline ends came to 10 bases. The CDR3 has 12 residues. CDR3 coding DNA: TGTGCCAGCAGCTTAGCCGGGGGTAGGCAGTTCTTC. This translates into CASSLAGGRQFF. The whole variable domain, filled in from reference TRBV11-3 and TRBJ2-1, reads EAGVVQSPRYKIIEKKQPVAFWCNPISGHNTLYWYLQNLGQGPELLIRYENEEAVDDSQLPKDRFSAERLKGVDSTLKIQPAELGDSAVYLCASSLAGGRQFFGPGTRLTVL.

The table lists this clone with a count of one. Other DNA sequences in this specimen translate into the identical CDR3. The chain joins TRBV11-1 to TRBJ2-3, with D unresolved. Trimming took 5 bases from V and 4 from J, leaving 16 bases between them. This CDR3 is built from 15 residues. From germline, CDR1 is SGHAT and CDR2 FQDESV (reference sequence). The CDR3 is CASSLDSSRADTQYF. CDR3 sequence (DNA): TGTGCCAGCAGCCTAGACTCTAGTCGAGCAGATACGCAGTATTTT.

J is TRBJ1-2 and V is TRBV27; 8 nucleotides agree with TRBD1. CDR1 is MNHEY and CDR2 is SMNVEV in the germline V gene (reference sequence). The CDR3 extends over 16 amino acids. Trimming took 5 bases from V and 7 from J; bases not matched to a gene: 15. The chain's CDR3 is CASSPTQGGALRGYTF. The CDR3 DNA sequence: TGTGCCAGCAGTCCGACACAGGGGGGGGCTCTCCGTGGCTACACCTTC.

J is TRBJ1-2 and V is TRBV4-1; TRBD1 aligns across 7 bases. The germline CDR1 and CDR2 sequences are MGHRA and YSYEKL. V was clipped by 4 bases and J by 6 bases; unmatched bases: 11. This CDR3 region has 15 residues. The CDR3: CASSPAYDRVDGYTF. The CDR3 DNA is TGCGCCAGCAGCCCAGCCTACGACAGGGTCGATGGCTACACCTTC.

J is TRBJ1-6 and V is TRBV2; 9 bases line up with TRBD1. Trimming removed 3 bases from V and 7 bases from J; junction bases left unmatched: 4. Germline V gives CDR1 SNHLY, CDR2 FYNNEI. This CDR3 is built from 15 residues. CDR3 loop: CASSEGQGMNSPLHF. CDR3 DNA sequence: TGTGCCAGCAGTGAGGGACAGGGAATGAATTCACCCCTCCACTTT.

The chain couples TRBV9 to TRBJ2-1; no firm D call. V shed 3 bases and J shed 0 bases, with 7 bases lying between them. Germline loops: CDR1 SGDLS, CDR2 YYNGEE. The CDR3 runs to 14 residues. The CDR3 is CASSEHLSYNEQFF. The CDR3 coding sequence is TGTGCCAGCAGCGAACACCTCTCCTACAATGAGCAGTTCTTC.